One and the same sample provided the 32 T cell receptor beta chains below, sequenced in a study of circulating and synovial CD4+ cells in juvenile arthritis. Assay: immunoSEQ multiplex PCR; the TCRdb copy retains only in-frame clones and omits some. The sample lists about 1,400 clones, roughly 90% seen once, with more than 3% in the top ten. Sequenced: HLA-DR+ CD4+ T cells from blood. Regarding subset: circulating pathogenic-like lymphocytes, sorted as HLA-DR+CD14-CD3+CD4+CD25low/- blood T cells. Receptor source: a human donor with juvenile idiopathic arthritis.

This clone was observed a single time. This chain joins TRBV7-8 and TRBJ2-7, with 10 bases matching TRBD2. Per the germline V gene, CDR1 is SGHVS and CDR2 is FQNEAQ. V dropped 5 bases and J dropped 1; count of bases not matched to a gene: 2. The CDR3 loop spans 14 amino acids. The CDR3 nucleotides are TGTGCCAGCAGCCGTAGCGGGGGGTCCTACGAGCAGTACTTC. Protein sequence: CASSRSGGSYEQYF.

The V and J genes are TRBV4-2 and TRBJ1-3; no clear D. V dropped 0 bases and J dropped 0 bases, with 9 bases sitting between them. The CDR3 covers 16 residues. Germline V gives CDR1 LGHNA, CDR2 YNFKEQ. CDR3 residues: CASSQDLGSSGNTIYF. CDR3 sequence (DNA): TGTGCCAGCAGCCAAGATCTAGGGAGCTCTGGAAACACCATATATTTT.

The chain is built from TRBV19 and TRBJ2-7; D call uncertain. The ends were cut back, 1 base at V and 1 base at J, with 8 bases in the middle. CDR1 and CDR2 (germline): LNHDA, SQIVND (reference sequence). CDR3 length equals 14 residues. CDR3 sequence: CASSIGGSSYEQYF. The CDR3 nucleotides read TGTGCCAGTAGTATAGGCGGCAGTTCCTACGAGCAGTACTTC.

This rearrangement joins TRBV6-1 to TRBJ2-6, with 9 bases fitting TRBD2. This CDR3 is 16 amino acids long. V trimming: 3 bases; J trimming: 1 base; junction bases outside the gene matches: 1. The germline V gene encodes CDR1 MNHNS and CDR2 SASEGT. CDR3 sequence reads: CASSEREGSGANVLTF. The CDR3 DNA reads TGTGCCAGCAGTGAGCGGGAGGGTTCTGGGGCCAACGTCCTGACTTTC.

The V and J genes are TRBV5-1 and TRBJ2-7, with a tentative D call TRBD1 (6 bases). Germline loops: CDR1 SGHRS, CDR2 YFSETQ. Trimming removed 4 bases at V and 5 bases at J, with 13 bases between. The length of the CDR3 is 13 residues. DNA for the CDR3: TGCGCCAGCAGCAGAGAACACAGGGACGAGCAGTACTTC. Translation gives CASSREHRDEQYF.

CDR3 nucleotides: TGTGCCAGCTCAGAGAGCGGGGATTACACCGGGGAGCTGTTTTTT. Its protein is CASSESGDYTGELFF. The V gene is TRBV18, the J gene TRBJ2-2; TRBD2 matches 7 bases. Germline CDR1 reads KGHSH; CDR2 reads LQKENI. The CDR3 spans 15 residues. With 5 bases clipped from V and 3 bases from J, the junction kept 6 bases outside the gene matches.

The rearrangement links TRBV4-2 to TRBJ2-1; D call uncertain. This CDR3 is built from 15 residues. Trimming shortened V by 0 bases and J by 9 bases, and 15 bases separated the two germline ends. Per germline, CDR1 LGHNA and CDR2 YNFKEQ. DNA of the CDR3: TGTGCCAGCAGCCAAGATCCGGCCGGCCCGGGTGAGCAGTTCTTC. Its protein is CASSQDPAGPGEQFF.

This rearrangement joins TRBV5-1 to TRBJ2-3, with TRBD1 matching over 7 bases. Per the germline V gene, CDR1 is SGHRS and CDR2 is YFSETQ. V lost 2 bases to trimming and J lost 2 bases; unmatched junction nucleotides: 5. The CDR3 sequence is 15 residues long. The CDR3 spells CASSLGGQTTDTQYF. The CDR3, as DNA: TGCGCCAGCAGCTTAGGGGGACAGACCACAGATACGCAGTATTTT.

This rearrangement joins TRBV6-4 to TRBJ2-3; tentative D call: TRBD2 (5 bases). This CDR3 has 16 residues. V lost 0 bases and J lost 2, with 12 bases in between. Germline V gene lookup returns CDR1 MRHNA and CDR2 SNTAGT. The CDR3, as DNA: TGTGCCAGCAGTGACTCAGAGGTCGGGAACACAGATACGCAGTATTTT. It yields the protein CASSDSEVGNTDTQYF.

V gene TRBV9 combines with J gene TRBJ2-3, with a weak D call TRBD2 (7 bases). The CDR3 consists of 17 residues. The V end lost 0 bases, the J end lost 4 bases, and 18 bases lay between the germline ends. Germline values: CDR1 SGDLS, CDR2 YYNGEE. The DNA for the CDR3 is TGTGCCAGCAGCGTAGTCCCGGGGGGCTCAATGGCAGATACGCAGTATTTT. Amino acid sequence: CASSVVPGGSMADTQYF.

The chain combines TRBV18 with TRBJ1-6; 7 bases map to TRBD1. This CDR3 region has 15 residues. Losses at the gene ends were 5 bases for V and 7 bases for J; bases not matched to a gene: 8. The germline gives CDR1 KGHSH, CDR2 LQKENI. The CDR3: CASSIDRAMNSPLHF. In nucleotides, the CDR3 is TGTGCCAGCTCAATAGACAGGGCGATGAATTCACCCCTCCACTTT.

V gene TRBV6-5 combines with J gene TRBJ1-2; 7 bases align to TRBD1. Looked up from germline, CDR1 is MNHEY and CDR2 is SVGAGI. V lost 5 bases, J lost 3 bases, and 3 bases stayed unmatched. The CDR3 sequence is 13 residues long. CDR3: CASSRGGDYGYTF. CDR3 bases: TGTGCCAGCAGTAGAGGGGGCGACTATGGCTACACCTTC.

This clone came up once. The rearrangement links TRBV15 to TRBJ1-2; maybe TRBD1 (5 bases). The V end lost 5 bases, the J end lost 2 bases, and 15 bases lay between the germline ends. The CDR3 extends over 15 amino acids. The germline gives CDR1 LNHNV, CDR2 YYDKDF (reference sequence). The CDR3 sequence is CATSGGNRRNYGYTF. In nucleotides, the CDR3 is TGTGCCACCAGCGGGGGGAACAGGAGGAACTATGGCTACACCTTC.

This clone was observed a few times. V usage is TRBV19 and J usage is TRBJ1-5; the D is unclear. The V and J ends lost 3 bases and 4 bases respectively, with 10 bases between them. Looked up from germline, CDR1 is LNHDA and CDR2 is SQIVND (reference sequence). This CDR3 comprises 14 residues. This CDR3 is CASSMLQLNQPQHF. CDR3 DNA: TGTGCCAGTAGTATGTTACAGCTTAATCAGCCCCAGCATTTT.

V gene TRBV6-1 combines with J gene TRBJ2-7; D unclear. V was pared by 7 bases and J by 3 bases, with 4 bases between. Germline values: CDR1 MNHNS, CDR2 SASEGT. The CDR3 consists of 10 residues. CDR3 protein: CASNYYEQYF. CDR3 bases: TGTGCCAGCAATTACTACGAGCAGTACTTC.

The chain combines TRBV6-1 with TRBJ2-7; unclear D gene. This CDR3 is 15 amino acids long. The germline V gene encodes CDR1 MNHNS and CDR2 SASEGT. Trimming removed 0 bases at V and 0 bases at J, with 9 bases between. CDR3 coding DNA: TGTGCCAGCAGTGAAGCGGCGTGGAGCTCCTACGAGCAGTACTTC. Amino acid sequence: CASSEAAWSSYEQYF.

V usage is TRBV5-1 and J usage is TRBJ2-3, with D possibly matching TRBD1 (6 bases). In germline, CDR1 is SGHRS, CDR2 YFSETQ. The CDR3 has 18 residues. V was trimmed by 4 bases and J by 2 bases, leaving 23 bases between them. The CDR3: CASSEPGSRRGHTDTQYF. CDR3 coding DNA: TGCGCCAGCAGCGAGCCCGGGTCGCGCAGGGGCCACACAGATACGCAGTATTTT. Variable domain in full (rest from reference TRBV5-1 and TRBJ2-3): KAGVTQTPRYLIKTRGQQVTLSCSPISGHRSVSWYQQTPGQGLQFLFEYFSETQRNKGNFPGRFSGRQFSNSRSEMNVSTLELGDSALYLCASSEPGSRRGHTDTQYFGPGTRLTVL.

The chain employs TRBV5-6 and TRBJ2-3; 16 bases agree with TRBD2. This CDR3 is built from 19 residues. V shed 0 bases and J 0 bases; nucleotides not matched to a gene: 4. Germline V lookup: CDR1 SGHDT, CDR2 YYEEEE. As DNA, the CDR3 is TGTGCCAGCAGCTTGGCCGGGACTAGCGGGGGGGCCAGCACAGATACGCAGTATTTT. Its protein product is CASSLAGTSGGASTDTQYF.

The V call is TRBV11-2, the J call TRBJ2-5, with 7 positions matching TRBD2. V dropped 2 bases and J dropped 1; count of bases not matched to a gene: 4. The CDR3 length is 15 residues. Germline V gene data show CDR1 as SGHAT and CDR2 as FQNNGV. CDR3 coding DNA: TGTGCCAGCAGCTTAAGTTGGGGGGGCCAAGAGACCCAGTACTTC. Translated: CASSLSWGGQETQYF.

CDR3 DNA sequence: TGTGCCACGAGCTTCGACAGGGGGTATGGCACTGAAGCTTTCTTT. Its translation is CATSFDRGYGTEAFF. V and J are TRBV19 and TRBJ1-1, with TRBD1 matching 9 bases. Looked up from germline, CDR1 is LNHDA and CDR2 is SQIVND (reference sequence). The ends lost 10 bases at V and 4 bases at J; junction bases unmatched: 13. CDR3 size: 15 residues.

The rearrangement joins TRBV6-1 to TRBJ2-1; TRBD2 aligns across 13 bases. The ends lost 3 bases at V and 8 bases at J; junction bases unmatched: 4. CDR3 size: 15 residues. Germline V gene sequence: CDR1 MNHNS, CDR2 SASEGT. This CDR3 reads CASSETSGGRDEQFF. CDR3 in DNA: TGTGCCAGCAGTGAGACTAGCGGGGGGCGGGATGAGCAGTTCTTC.

The sample holds a few counts of this clone. The chain employs TRBV5-1 and TRBJ1-3; possible D gene TRBD1, 6 bases. Trimming left V 1 base short and J 9 bases short, with 14 bases between. The CDR3 is 14 amino acids. Germline V gene sequence: CDR1 SGHRS, CDR2 YFSETQ. The CDR3 DNA reads as TGCGCCAGCAGCTTGTCCCAACAGGGTAGCACCATATATTTT. Its protein is CASSLSQQGSTIYF.

The chain combines TRBV6-5 with TRBJ2-2; TRBD2 aligns across 8 bases. CDR1 MNHEY and CDR2 SVGAGI come from the germline V gene. The CDR3 totals 15 residues. Trimming took 2 bases from V and 4 from J; bases not matched to a gene: 3. CDR3 DNA: TGTGCCAGCAGTTACCGCGGGGGGAGCACCGGGGAGCTGTTTTTT. Translation: CASSYRGGSTGELFF.

For the CDR3, the DNA is TGTGCCAGCAGTGCGCACAGGGGGAATAGCAATCAGCCCCAGCATTTT. It codes for CASSAHRGNSNQPQHF. The chain couples TRBV6-1 to TRBJ1-5, with 8 bases aligning to TRBD1. In germline, CDR1 is MNHNS, CDR2 SASEGT. Trimming took 4 bases from V and 0 from J; bases not matched to a gene: 5. The CDR3 spans 16 residues.

This chain joins TRBV4-3 and TRBJ2-1, with D uncertain. The CDR3 is made up of 16 amino acids. Germline assignment: CDR1 LGHNA and CDR2 YSLEER. The V gene lost 4 bases and the J gene lost 4 bases, with 17 bases spanning the gap. The CDR3 spells CASSLQISPGYNEQFF. CDR3 nucleotides: TGCGCCAGCAGCCTTCAAATATCCCCGGGTTACAATGAGCAGTTCTTC.

The V call is TRBV4-1, the J call TRBJ2-7; TRBD1 matches 8 bases. V was pared by 3 bases and J by 1 base, with 5 bases of the junction left unmatched. The CDR3 loop spans 15 amino acids. CDR1 is MGHRA, CDR2 YSYEKL, per germline. CDR3 in amino acids: CASSQTTGVSYEQYF. CDR3 nucleotide sequence: TGCGCCAGCAGCCAGACGACAGGGGTTTCCTACGAGCAGTACTTC.

The rearrangement joins TRBV12-5 to TRBJ1-1; the D gene is possibly TRBD1 (6 bases). Trimming stripped 7 bases from V and 2 bases from J, with 14 bases between. The length of the CDR3 is 14 residues. Germline lookup yields CDR1 LGHNT and CDR2 FRNRAP. The CDR3 sequence: CASVSSGVNTEAFF. CDR3 nucleotides: TGTGCTAGTGTCTCCTCAGGGGTTAACACTGAAGCTTTCTTT. The complete variable domain, with remaining parts taken from reference TRBV12-5 and TRBJ1-1, reads DARVTQTPRHKVTEMGQEVTMRCQPILGHNTVFWYRQTMMQGLELLAYFRNRAPLDDSGMPKDRFSAEMPDATLATLKIQPSEPRDSAVYFCASVSSGVNTEAFFGQGTRLTVV.

This clone was observed once. The chain is built from TRBV25-1 and TRBJ2-3; 8 positions match TRBD2. Germline CDR1 reads MGHDK; CDR2 reads SYGVNS. V shed 4 bases, J shed 5 bases, and the junction held 11 bases outside the gene matches. CDR3 length: 16 residues. This CDR3 reads CASSVQSGGGGDTQYF. CDR3 in DNA: TGTGCCAGCAGTGTTCAGAGCGGGGGCGGGGGAGATACGCAGTATTTT.

This clone is judged large. J is TRBJ1-3 and V is TRBV18; D may be TRBD1 (6 bases). The CDR3 loop spans 14 amino acids. Germline CDR1 is KGHSH and CDR2 is LQKENI. Trimming removed 5 bases at V and 0 bases at J, with 8 bases between. The CDR3 protein is CASSGGHSGNTIYF. The CDR3 DNA reads as TGTGCCAGCTCAGGGGGCCACTCTGGAAACACCATATATTTT.

The chain recombines TRBV7-2 with TRBJ1-5; 7 nucleotides line up with TRBD1. After removal of 4 bases from V and 0 bases from J, the junction contained 6 bases not matched to a gene. The germline V gene encodes CDR1 SGHTA and CDR2 FQGNSA. This CDR3 spans 16 amino acids. CDR3 region: CASSSPGGYSNQPQHF. Written as DNA, the CDR3 is TGTGCCAGCAGCTCACCAGGGGGGTATAGCAATCAGCCCCAGCATTTT. Drawing the rest from reference TRBV7-2 and TRBJ1-5, the complete variable domain is GAGVSQSPSNKVTEKGKDVELRCDPISGHTALYWYRQSLGQGLEFLIYFQGNSAPDKSGLPSDRFSAERTGGSVSTLTIQRTQQEDSAVYLCASSSPGGYSNQPQHFGDGTRLSIL.

This clone was counted a single time. The chain recombines TRBV28 with TRBJ2-6, with 7 bases matching TRBD1. Germline trimming cut 5 bases from V and 0 bases from J; bases unmatched to any gene: 4. Per the germline V gene, CDR1 is MDHEN and CDR2 is SYDVKM. The CDR3 is made up of 16 amino acids. CDR3 region: CASSTRDSSGANVLTF. DNA for the CDR3: TGTGCCAGCAGTACCAGGGACAGCTCTGGGGCCAACGTCCTGACTTTC. The entire variable domain, with the rest obtained from reference TRBV28 and TRBJ2-6, is as follows: DVKVTQSSRYLVKRTGEKVFLECVQDMDHENMFWYRQDPGLGLRLIYFSYDVKMKEKGDIPEGYSVSREKKERFSLILESASTNQTSMYLCASSTRDSSGANVLTFGAGSRLTVL.

The chain recombines TRBV7-9 with TRBJ2-3; 13 bases match TRBD2. The CDR3 has 18 residues. V dropped 5 bases and J dropped 0; count of bases not matched to a gene: 8. Per germline, CDR1 SEHNR and CDR2 FQNEAQ (reference sequence). The CDR3: CASSPPGLAGPSTDTQYF. The CDR3 DNA is TGTGCCAGCAGCCCGCCGGGACTAGCGGGACCTAGCACAGATACGCAGTATTTT. The full variable domain, in which reference TRBV7-9 and TRBJ2-3 provide the parts outside the CDR3, is DTGVSQNPRHKITKRGQNVTFRCDPISEHNRLYWYRQTLGQGPEFLTYFQNEAQLEKSRLLSDRFSAERPKGSFSTLEIQRTEQGDSAMYLCASSPPGLAGPSTDTQYFGPGTRLTVL.